This TCR beta chain is drawn from a study of graft-versus-host responses after intestinal transplantation. Overall study: Multivisceral, liver-intestinal, or isolated intestinal transplants were given to recipients.

The junction had 3 bases not matched to a gene; V was cut back by 3 bases and J by 0 bases. The CDR3 is 15 residues long. CDR1 is ENHRY and CDR2 is SYGVKD in the germline V gene. The assay was immunoSEQ multiplex PCR, and TCRdb's table has in-frame clones only and misses some. The sample lists around 89,000 clones, 85% to 95% seen once, with more than 0.35% in the top ten. Comment on this clone: What it binds is not known.

Study conclusions and caveats: Within the allografts of patients who had graft-donor T cell macrochimerism, graft-versus-host to host-versus-graft clonal ratios were high. GvH clone levels peaked in circulation, and this peak was associated with early post-transplant HvG declines.

The source material was unstimulated CD8+ T cells sorted from spleen or lymph node cells, sampled before transplant. The clonotype originates from a human donor who was the organ donor for an intestinal transplant. V is TRBV10-3 and J is TRBJ2-3; TRBD1 aligns across 7 bases. The CDR3 region is CAISDGQESTDTQYF. The CDR3 nucleotides read TGTGCCATCAGTGATGGACAGGAAAGCACAGATACGCAGTATTTT.